This T cell receptor (beta chain) came from a study of blood T cell repertoires in COVID-19. Profiling relied on immunoSEQ multiplex PCR, and the TCRdb table lists in-frame clones only, not all of them. The table has 120,000 to 150,000 clones, 82% seen once. V lost 2 bases to trimming and J lost 3 bases, with 13 bases between them. The CDR3 length is 15 residues. Germline CDR1 is SEHNR and CDR2 is FQNEAQ (reference sequence). The sequenced sample was peripheral blood. The sequence was collected from a woman aged 80 or over with acute or convalescent COVID-19. The genes are TRBV7-9 and TRBJ1-2; D is possibly TRBD1 (5 bases). The CDR3 sequence: CASSLLPWGDYGYTF. CDR3 bases: TGTGCCAGCAGCTTACTTCCGTGGGGGGACTATGGCTACACCTTC.